This paragraph reports one TCR beta chain. These data originate in a study of CD8 T cells in Susac syndrome. The study sequenced TCR beta in blood CD8+ and CD4+ T cells. The multiple sclerosis controls consisted of treatment-naive patients with relapsing-remitting disease, either stable or active. Germline V gene data show CDR1 as MNHEY and CDR2 as SMNVEV (reference sequence). The CDR3 contains 14 residues. V lost 0 bases and J lost 6, with 9 bases in between. When the RNA was reverse transcribed, random hexamers were used with an input of about 0.5 to 1 ug. TCRdb independently ran MiXCR on the immunoSEQ multiplex PCR reads; one entry per CDR3 protein. The repertoire holds about 430,000 distinct CDR3 sequences, 85% seen once, with about 0.12% in the top ten.

Sequenced: CD8+ T cells from PBMCs. This rearrangement joins TRBV27 to TRBJ2-1, with D possibly called TRBD1 or TRBD2 (5 bases each). The receptor was derived from a human donor with multiple sclerosis. CDR3 residues: CASSLSTGTNEQFF. In DNA, the CDR3 is TGTGCCAGCAGTTTATCCACGGGGACCAATGAGCAGTTCTTC.